This T cell receptor (beta chain) is from a study of control samples from healthy donors and cancer patients. The V end was cut by 0 bases, the J end by 3 bases, with 12 bases between. CDR3 length: 15 amino acids. Germline V gene lookup returns CDR1 SGHRS and CDR2 YFSETQ. TCRdb's table, derived via immunoSEQ multiplex PCR, lists solely in-frame clones and lacks some. The data hold about 270,000 clones, with approximately 80% observed a single time. The chain has TRBV5-1 and TRBJ2-5; D is unclear. The specimen was PBMCs. This clonotype originated in a woman in her sixties with lung cancer. CDR3 in DNA: TGCGCCAGCAGCTTGGGGGGTGTCCCGAAAGAGACCCAGTACTTC. It specifies CASSLGGVPKETQYF.